These 25 T cell receptor beta chains came from one sample sequenced in a study of T-cell reconstitution after alpha-beta-depleted transplantation in children. The TCRbeta library was prepared with unique molecular identifiers. TCRdb redid the calling of the PCR reads with MiXCR, one entry per CDR3 protein. The profile covers some 200,000 distinct CDR3 sequences, with approximately 10% appearing a single time and less than 8% taken by the ten largest. The sequencing used PBMCs from the stem cell graft donor, collected from the stem cell graft. All receptors derive from a human donor who donated a stem cell graft to a child with acute lymphoblastic leukemia.

This clonotype has a count of ten or more. V is TRBV6-5 and J is TRBJ1-2; D not certain. The germline gives CDR1 MNHEY, CDR2 SVGAGI. This CDR3 is built from 15 residues. V was trimmed by 0 bases and J by 5 bases, leaving 13 bases between them. CDR3 coding DNA: TGTGCCAGCAGTTACTCGCCGCAGATCCTTTATGGCTACACCTTC. It encodes CASSYSPQILYGYTF.

CDR3 nucleotides: TGTGCCAGCTCAAAGGCCGGGACAGGGACGGGTCAGCCCCAGCATTTT. Translating it yields CASSKAGTGTGQPQHF. The chain has TRBV2 and TRBJ1-5; TRBD1 aligns across 9 bases. The CDR3 length is 16 residues. Trimming at V came to 8 bases and at J to 6 bases, leaving 14 bases not matched to a gene. Germline V lookup: CDR1 SNHLY, CDR2 FYNNEI.

This chain uses TRBV5-1 with TRBJ2-5; 10 nucleotides line up with TRBD1. The germline CDR1 and CDR2 sequences are SGHRS and YFSETQ. This CDR3 region has 17 residues. J was trimmed by 1 base and V by 1 base; bases with no gene match: 7. CDR3 nucleotides: TGCGCCAGCAGCTTGAGGGGGACAGGGGTCTTCCAAGAGACCCAGTACTTC. This translates into CASSLRGTGVFQETQYF.

The chain recombines TRBV6-8 with TRBJ2-1; 13 bases align to TRBD2. The germline CDR1 and CDR2 sequences are MNHGY and SAAAGT. V lost 0 bases and J lost 0; bases outside the gene matches: 11. This CDR3 is built from 21 residues. The CDR3 is CASSYSKRLAGGTPSYNEQFF. DNA for the CDR3: TGTGCCAGCAGTTACTCGAAGCGACTAGCGGGGGGAACACCCTCCTACAATGAGCAGTTCTTC.

This clonotype was recorded many times. This chain links TRBV24-1 with TRBJ1-2; 9 nucleotides align to TRBD1. This CDR3 spans 18 amino acids. CDR1 KGHDR and CDR2 SFDVKD come from the germline V gene. J was trimmed by 2 bases and V by 4 bases; bases with no gene match: 13. The CDR3 region has the DNA TGTGCCACCAGTGACCTCCGGACAGGGGCGAGGTTAAACTATGGCTACACCTTC. Its translation is CATSDLRTGARLNYGYTF.

V usage is TRBV7-9 and J usage is TRBJ1-1; tentatively, D is TRBD1 (5 bases). From germline, CDR1 is SEHNR and CDR2 FQNEAQ (reference sequence). This CDR3 comprises 12 residues. Trimming took 6 bases from V and 4 from J, leaving 9 bases between them. CDR3 nucleotide sequence: TGTGCCAGCAGGCGAGGGGCCACTGAAGCTTTCTTT. Amino acid sequence: CASRRGATEAFF.

Many counts were recorded for this clonotype. CDR3 in DNA: TGTGCCAGCAGTTATGGTACCGGGACTAACTATGGCTACACCTTC. It translates to CASSYGTGTNYGYTF. The genes are TRBV6-5 and TRBJ1-2; D is uncertain. Trimming took off 3 bases at V and 0 bases at J, with 11 bases between the two ends. The CDR3 length is 15 residues. Germline V gene lookup returns CDR1 MNHEY and CDR2 SVGAGI.

This clonotype was recorded a few times. The chain links TRBV7-8 to TRBJ1-2; D unresolved. Germline CDR1 and CDR2: SGHVS and FQNEAQ. Trimming took off 4 bases at V and 4 bases at J, with 16 bases between the two ends. This CDR3 region has 15 residues. CDR3 nucleotides: TGTGCCAGCAGCTCCCTCCCCGGGCCGACCTATGGCTACACCTTC. Amino acid sequence: CASSSLPGPTYGYTF.

This clonotype was counted only a few times. V and J are TRBV4-1 and TRBJ1-6; D gene unclear. Germline-derived CDR1 and CDR2 are MGHRA and YSYEKL. Trimming stripped 3 bases from V and 3 bases from J, with 9 bases between. CDR3 size: 15 residues. CDR3 nucleotide sequence: TGCGCCAGCAGCCACCCATCCCGCTATAATTCACCCCTCCACTTT. This codes for CASSHPSRYNSPLHF.

This clonotype has ten or more counts. This sequence joins TRBV29-1 and TRBJ2-7; TRBD1 is a possible D gene (5 bases). The CDR3 is made up of 12 amino acids. Trimming took off 4 bases at V and 7 bases at J, with 14 bases between the two ends. CDR1 and CDR2 from the germline V gene are SQVTM and ANQGSEA. The CDR3 DNA reads TGCAGCGTTGGTGCAGGGTTGGGGGAGCAGTACTTC. Translation gives CSVGAGLGEQYF.

This clonotype occurred once. This rearrangement joins TRBV14 to TRBJ2-7; D not certain. V lost 1 base, J lost 3 bases, and 7 bases lay in between. This CDR3 is built from 13 residues. Germline V gene data show CDR1 as SGHDN and CDR2 as FVKESK. DNA for the CDR3: TGTGCCAGCAGCCAAGTTGACAACTACGAGCAGTACTTC. As protein: CASSQVDNYEQYF.

This clonotype was detected ten times or more. The chain combines TRBV2 with TRBJ2-7; a weak D match, TRBD2 (7 bases). With 2 bases removed from V and 3 bases from J, the gap between germline ends came to 14 bases. CDR3 size: 15 residues. Germline V gives CDR1 SNHLY, CDR2 FYNNEI. Written as DNA, the CDR3 is TGTGCCAGCAGTGAACGCGGGGGCGCGTTCTACGAGCAGTACTTC. The encoded protein is CASSERGGAFYEQYF.

This clonotype was observed many times. The chain couples TRBV5-1 to TRBJ2-1; D remains ambiguous. V lost 4 bases and J lost 1, with 12 bases in between. This CDR3 spans 15 amino acids. Germline loops: CDR1 SGHRS, CDR2 YFSETQ. The CDR3 reads CASSETPRSYNEQFF. In nucleotides, the CDR3 is TGCGCCAGCAGCGAGACACCCAGGTCCTACAATGAGCAGTTCTTC.

This clonotype was recorded a few times. The DNA of the CDR3 is TGTCTTTCAGGGTTTCACAATGAGCAGTTCTTC. Its translation is CLSGFHNEQFF. The chain combines TRBV3-1 with TRBJ2-1; maybe TRBD1 (5 bases). CDR1 LGHDT and CDR2 YNNKEL come from the germline V gene (reference sequence). The CDR3 covers 11 residues.

The chain joins TRBV7-9 to TRBJ2-1, with a possible D match to TRBD2 (6 bases). The germline CDR1 and CDR2 sequences are SEHNR and FQNEAQ (reference sequence). This CDR3 region has 15 residues. V lost 5 bases and J lost 8, with 19 bases in between. CDR3 bases: TGTGCCAGCAGCCGCGGGACCCTAGTTATTGATGAGCAGTTCTTC. Protein product: CASSRGTLVIDEQFF.

At least ten counts were recorded for this clonotype. V gene TRBV6-6 combines with J gene TRBJ2-7; D is unclear. Per germline, CDR1 MNHNY and CDR2 SVGAGI (reference sequence). V lost 6 bases to trimming and J lost 1 base, with 10 bases between them. This CDR3 has 13 residues. CDR3 in DNA: TGTGCCAGCAGCATTCCGGAGTCCTACGAGCAGTACTTC. It is translated as CASSIPESYEQYF.

The gene calls are TRBV7-2 and TRBJ2-4; TRBD1 aligns across 7 bases. Germline CDR1 is SGHTA and CDR2 is FQGNSA. The CDR3 spans 14 residues. Unmatched junction bases numbered 7, after V lost 5 bases and J lost 6 bases. CDR3 in amino acids: CASSQGTVRNIQYF. The CDR3 DNA reads TGTGCCAGCAGCCAGGGGACAGTTCGAAACATTCAGTACTTC. Supplemented by reference TRBV7-2 and TRBJ2-4, the full variable domain reads GAGVSQSPSNKVTEKGKDVELRCDPISGHTALYWYRQSLGQGLEFLIYFQGNSAPDKSGLPSDRFSAERTGGSVSTLTIQRTQQEDSAVYLCASSQGTVRNIQYFGAGTRLSVL.

This clonotype was found a few times. This chain links TRBV3-1 with TRBJ1-2; 11 bases agree with TRBD1. Trimming cost V 2 bases and J 6 bases; bases outside gene matches: 2. Germline V gene data show CDR1 as LGHDT and CDR2 as YNNKEL (reference sequence). The CDR3 sequence is 14 residues long. The CDR3: CASSQWTGGNGYTF. CDR3 sequence (DNA): TGTGCCAGCAGCCAATGGACAGGGGGCAATGGCTACACCTTC.

This clonotype was detected many times. This rearrangement joins TRBV5-5 to TRBJ1-2, with D maybe TRBD1 (5 bases). The CDR3 loop spans 18 amino acids. V lost 0 bases, J lost 0 bases, and 18 bases lay in between. Germline CDR1 SGHKS, CDR2 YYEKEE (reference sequence). CDR3 residues: CASSLDGSGGVANYGYTF. DNA for the CDR3: TGTGCCAGCAGCTTGGACGGCAGTGGGGGGGTAGCTAACTATGGCTACACCTTC.

This clonotype was counted at least ten times. V gene TRBV2 combines with J gene TRBJ2-3; D gene unclear. The CDR3 totals 12 residues. V gave up 6 bases and J gave up 5 bases, with 9 bases separating them. From germline, CDR1 is SNHLY and CDR2 FYNNEI. DNA of the CDR3: TGTGCCAGCAGAGTCGGGCAAGATACGCAGTATTTT. It translates to CASRVGQDTQYF.

Regarding this clonotype: At one end the junction does not follow the germline gene, possibly because of a read error. The chain is built from TRBV3-1 and TRBJ1-5, with a possible D match to TRBD1 (5 bases). The germline V gene encodes CDR1 LGHDT and CDR2 YNNKEL (reference sequence). This CDR3 comprises 15 residues. DNA for the CDR3: TGTGCCGGCAGCCGAGGCCGGCAGGGTAATCAGCCCCAGCATTTT. This translates into CAGSRGRQGNQPQHF.

In its sample, this clonotype was seen many times. The J gene is TRBJ2-3, the V gene TRBV7-7; 12 bases are shared with TRBD2. The CDR3 loop spans 16 amino acids. Germline V CDR1 and CDR2: SSHAT, FNYEAQ (reference sequence). Germline trimming cut 1 base from V and 7 bases from J; bases unmatched to any gene: 6. CDR3 nucleotide sequence: TGTGCCAGCAGCTTAGGGGAGACTAGCGGGGGAAATACGCAGTATTTT. Translated, it gives CASSLGETSGGNTQYF.

This chain joins TRBV11-2 and TRBJ2-7, with a possible D match to TRBD2 (5 bases). V was shortened by 5 bases and J by 7 bases, with 9 bases between the two germline ends. The CDR3 has 11 amino acids. From germline, CDR1 is SGHAT and CDR2 FQNNGV. The CDR3 region has the DNA TGTGCCAGCAGCCCTAGCAGGGAGCAGTACTTC. Residues: CASSPSREQYF.

This sequence joins TRBV5-5 and TRBJ1-1; D is ambiguous. V dropped 2 bases and J dropped 4 bases, with 15 bases sitting between them. This CDR3 has 15 residues. CDR1 is SGHKS, CDR2 YYEKEE, per germline (reference sequence). CDR3 nucleotide sequence: TGTGCCAGCAGCTTTGATCCCTCATCAACCACTGAAGCTTTCTTT. Protein: CASSFDPSSTTEAFF.

This clonotype was observed a handful of times. This chain links TRBV7-6 with TRBJ1-5; maybe TRBD1 (6 bases). Germline-derived CDR1 and CDR2 are SGHVS and FNYEAQ. The V end lost 5 bases, the J end lost 7 bases, and 18 bases lay between the germline ends. The length of the CDR3 is 15 residues. The CDR3 loop reads CASSPITGQWQPQHF. CDR3 bases: TGTGCCAGCAGCCCAATTACAGGGCAGTGGCAGCCCCAGCATTTT.